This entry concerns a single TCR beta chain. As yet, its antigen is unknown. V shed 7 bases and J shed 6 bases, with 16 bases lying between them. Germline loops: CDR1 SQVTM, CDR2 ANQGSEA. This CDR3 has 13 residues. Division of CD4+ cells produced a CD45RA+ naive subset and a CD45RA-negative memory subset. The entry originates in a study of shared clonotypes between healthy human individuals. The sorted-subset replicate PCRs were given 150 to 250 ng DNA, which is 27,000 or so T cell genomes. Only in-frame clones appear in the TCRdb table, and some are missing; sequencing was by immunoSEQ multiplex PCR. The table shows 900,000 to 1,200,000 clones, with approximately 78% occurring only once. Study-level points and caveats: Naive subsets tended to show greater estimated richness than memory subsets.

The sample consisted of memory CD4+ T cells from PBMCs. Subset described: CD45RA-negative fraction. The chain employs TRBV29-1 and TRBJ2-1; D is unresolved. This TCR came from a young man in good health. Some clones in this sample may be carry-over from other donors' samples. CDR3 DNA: TGCAGCGCTGTGTCCACGACCGGCAATGAGCAGTTCTTC. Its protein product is CSAVSTTGNEQFF.